The TCR beta chain described here comes from a study of T cell clonality in common variable immunodeficiency. Control and CVID samples contributed equal amounts of genomic DNA. Only in-frame clones appear in the TCRdb table, and some are missing; sequencing was by immunoSEQ multiplex PCR. This sample comprises approximately 44,000 clones, none seen once only. The study's findings and limits: CVID subjects showed higher TCRbeta clonality than healthy controls.

Both groups were predominantly of Caucasian heritage. Each donor provided about 5 to 8 ml of heparinized whole blood. There are many counts of this clone. Its specificity is not known. With the read ending 3 residues before the CDR3 end, the germline J gene is used to fill in that end. The CDR3 spans 13 residues. Trimming removed 3 bases at V and 1 base at J, with 6 bases between. The germline V gene has CDR1 SGHTA and CDR2 FQGNSA. Sample: peripheral blood mononuclear cells. This chain joins TRBV7-2 and TRBJ1-2; unclear D gene. The sequence was collected from a person aged 18-70 years in good health. This CDR3 reads CASSFDFNYGYTF. The part of the CDR3 DNA that was read is TGTGCCAGCAGCTTTGACTTTAACTATGGC. Complete variable domain (other parts from reference TRBV7-2 and TRBJ1-2): GAGVSQSPSNKVTEKGKDVELRCDPISGHTALYWYRQSLGQGLEFLIYFQGNSAPDKSGLPSDRFSAERTGGSVSTLTIQRTQQEDSAVYLCASSFDFNYGYTFGSGTRLTVV.